This TCR beta chain was identified in a study of blood T cell repertoires in COVID-19. Here immunoSEQ multiplex PCR was the method, and the copy in TCRdb shows in-frame clones only, minus some. The sample records approximately 330,000 clones, nearly 90% being singletons. From germline, CDR1 is SEHNR and CDR2 FQNEAQ (reference sequence). CDR3 size: 13 residues. The germline V and J ends were trimmed by 3 bases and 4 bases, with 9 bases remaining between them. The material sequenced was peripheral blood. The receptor was derived from a woman aged 40 to 50 with COVID-19, enrolled during active disease. J is TRBJ1-1 and V is TRBV7-9, with no clear D. As DNA, the CDR3 is TGTGCCAGCAGCTTTGTACGGTCCACTGAAGCTTTCTTT. This encodes CASSFVRSTEAFF.